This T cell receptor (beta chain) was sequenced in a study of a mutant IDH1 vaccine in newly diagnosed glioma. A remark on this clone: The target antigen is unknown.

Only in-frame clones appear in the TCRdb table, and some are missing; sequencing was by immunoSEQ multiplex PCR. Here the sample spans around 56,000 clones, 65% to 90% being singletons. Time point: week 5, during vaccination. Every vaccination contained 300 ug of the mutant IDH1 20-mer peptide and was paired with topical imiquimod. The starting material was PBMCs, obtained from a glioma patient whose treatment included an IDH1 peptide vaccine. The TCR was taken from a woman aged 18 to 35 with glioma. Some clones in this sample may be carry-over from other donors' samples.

The CDR3 spells CASSLVGQGINNSPLHF. For the CDR3, the DNA is TGTGCCAGCAGCTTAGTTGGACAGGGCATCAATAATTCACCCCTCCACTTT. The gene calls are TRBV7-6 and TRBJ1-6; 8 bases are shared with TRBD1. The germline CDR1 and CDR2 sequences are SGHVS and FNYEAQ. This CDR3 has 17 residues. V was pared by 1 base and J by 5 bases, with 7 bases of the junction left unmatched.